This T cell receptor beta chain was identified in a study of control samples from healthy donors and cancer patients. The V and J ends lost 6 bases and 2 bases, in that order; junction bases with no gene match: 14. The CDR3 extends over 18 amino acids. CDR1 is MNHEY and CDR2 is SMNVEV in the germline V gene (reference sequence). Profiled with immunoSEQ multiplex PCR; TCRdb holds only in-frame clones, not every one. The repertoire holds about 60,000 clones, roughly 85% seen once, with roughly 5.1% in the top ten. The sequence derives from a man in his forties or fifties in good health. The J gene is TRBJ2-2, the V gene TRBV27; 8 bases fit TRBD1. Sequenced sample: blood. As DNA, the CDR3 is TGTGCCAGCAGAAGGACAGGGTTTGGCATTTATAACACCGGGGAGCTGTTTTTT. Its protein product is CASRRTGFGIYNTGELFF.